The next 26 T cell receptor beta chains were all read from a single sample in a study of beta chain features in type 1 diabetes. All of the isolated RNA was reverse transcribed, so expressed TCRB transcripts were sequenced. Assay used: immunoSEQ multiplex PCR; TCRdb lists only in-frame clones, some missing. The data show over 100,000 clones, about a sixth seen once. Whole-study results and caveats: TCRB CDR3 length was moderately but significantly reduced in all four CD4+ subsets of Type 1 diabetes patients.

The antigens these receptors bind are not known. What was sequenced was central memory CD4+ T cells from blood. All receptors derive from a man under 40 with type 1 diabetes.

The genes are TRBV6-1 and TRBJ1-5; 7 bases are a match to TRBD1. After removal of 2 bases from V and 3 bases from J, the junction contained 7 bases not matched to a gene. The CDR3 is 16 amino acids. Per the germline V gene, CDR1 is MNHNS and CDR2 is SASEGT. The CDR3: CASSEYGTDNNQPQHF. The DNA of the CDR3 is TGTGCCAGCAGTGAATACGGGACAGACAACAATCAGCCCCAGCATTTT.

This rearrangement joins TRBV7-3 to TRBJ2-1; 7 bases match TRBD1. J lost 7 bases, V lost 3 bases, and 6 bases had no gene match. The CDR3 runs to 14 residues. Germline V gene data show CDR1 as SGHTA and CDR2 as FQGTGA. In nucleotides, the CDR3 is TGTGCCAGCAGCTTTAGACAGGGCGGGAATGAGCAGTTCTTC. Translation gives CASSFRQGGNEQFF.

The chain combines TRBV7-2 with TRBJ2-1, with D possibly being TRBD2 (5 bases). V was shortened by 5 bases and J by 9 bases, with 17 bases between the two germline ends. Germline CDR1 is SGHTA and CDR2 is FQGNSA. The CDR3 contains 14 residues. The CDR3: CASSPGLERSEQFF. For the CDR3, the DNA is TGTGCCAGCAGCCCCGGACTCGAACGGAGTGAGCAGTTCTTC.

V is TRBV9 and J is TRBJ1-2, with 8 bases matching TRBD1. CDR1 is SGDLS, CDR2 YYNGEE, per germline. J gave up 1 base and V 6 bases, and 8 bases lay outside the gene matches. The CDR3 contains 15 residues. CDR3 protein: CASNTGGQGNYGYTF. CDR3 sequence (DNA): TGTGCCAGCAACACAGGAGGACAGGGTAACTATGGCTACACCTTC.

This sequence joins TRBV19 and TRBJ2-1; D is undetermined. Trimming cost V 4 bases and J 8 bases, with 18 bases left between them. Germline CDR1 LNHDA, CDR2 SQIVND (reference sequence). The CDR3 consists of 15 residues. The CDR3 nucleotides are TGTGCCAGTAGTAGCCCAAACAGCTTACCCGATGAGCAGTTCTTC. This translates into CASSSPNSLPDEQFF.

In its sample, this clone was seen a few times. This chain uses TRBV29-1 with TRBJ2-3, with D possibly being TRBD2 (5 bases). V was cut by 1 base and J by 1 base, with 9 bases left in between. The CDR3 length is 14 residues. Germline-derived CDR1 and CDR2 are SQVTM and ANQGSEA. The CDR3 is CSVEVGARTDTQYF. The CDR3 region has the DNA TGCAGCGTTGAAGTGGGAGCCCGCACAGATACGCAGTATTTT.

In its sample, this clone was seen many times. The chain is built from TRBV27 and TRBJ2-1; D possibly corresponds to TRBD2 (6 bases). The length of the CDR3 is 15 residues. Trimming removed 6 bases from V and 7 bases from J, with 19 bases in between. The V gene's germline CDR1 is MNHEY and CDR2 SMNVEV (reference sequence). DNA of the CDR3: TGTGCCAGCAGGCCAGAGTACGTAGCGGTAAATGAGCAGTTCTTC. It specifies CASRPEYVAVNEQFF.

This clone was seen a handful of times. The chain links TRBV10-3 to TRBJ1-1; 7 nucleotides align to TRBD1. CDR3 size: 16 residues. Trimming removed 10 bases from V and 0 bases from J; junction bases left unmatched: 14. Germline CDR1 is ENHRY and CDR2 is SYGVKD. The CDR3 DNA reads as TGTGCCACCCAACAGGGGCTCTTGAACATGAACACTGAAGCTTTCTTT. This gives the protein CATQQGLLNMNTEAFF.

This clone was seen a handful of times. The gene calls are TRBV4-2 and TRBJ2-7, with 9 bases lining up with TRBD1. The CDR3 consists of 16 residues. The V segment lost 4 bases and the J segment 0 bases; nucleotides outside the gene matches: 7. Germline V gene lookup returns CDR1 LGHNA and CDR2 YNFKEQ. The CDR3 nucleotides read TGTGCCAGCAGCCCCCGAGGACAGGGGATCTCCTACGAGCAGTACTTC. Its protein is CASSPRGQGISYEQYF.

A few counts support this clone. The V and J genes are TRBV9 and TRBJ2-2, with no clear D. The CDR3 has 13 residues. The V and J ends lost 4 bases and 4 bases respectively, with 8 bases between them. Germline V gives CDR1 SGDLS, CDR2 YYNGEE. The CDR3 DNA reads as TGTGCCAGCAGCCCTGTGGGCACCGGGGAGCTGTTTTTT. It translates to CASSPVGTGELFF.

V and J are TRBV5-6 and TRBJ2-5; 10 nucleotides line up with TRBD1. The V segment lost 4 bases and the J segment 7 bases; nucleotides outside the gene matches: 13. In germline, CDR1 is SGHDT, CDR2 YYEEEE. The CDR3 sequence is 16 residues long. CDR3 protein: CASSGPGQGFLRTQYF. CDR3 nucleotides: TGTGCCAGCAGCGGTCCGGGACAGGGGTTCTTGCGGACCCAGTACTTC.

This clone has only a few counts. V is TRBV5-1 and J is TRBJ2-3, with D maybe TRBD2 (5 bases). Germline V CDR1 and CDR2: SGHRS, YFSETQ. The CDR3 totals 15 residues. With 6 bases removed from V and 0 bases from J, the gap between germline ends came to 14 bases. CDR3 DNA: TGCGCCAGCACCTCCCGGTCGGGGAGCACAGATACGCAGTATTTT. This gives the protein CASTSRSGSTDTQYF.

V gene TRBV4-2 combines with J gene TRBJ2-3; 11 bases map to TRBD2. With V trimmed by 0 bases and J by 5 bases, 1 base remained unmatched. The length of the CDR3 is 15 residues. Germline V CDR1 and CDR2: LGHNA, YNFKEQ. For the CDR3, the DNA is TGTGCCAGCAGCCAAGAACTAGCGGGGGTAGATACGCAGTATTTT. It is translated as CASSQELAGVDTQYF.

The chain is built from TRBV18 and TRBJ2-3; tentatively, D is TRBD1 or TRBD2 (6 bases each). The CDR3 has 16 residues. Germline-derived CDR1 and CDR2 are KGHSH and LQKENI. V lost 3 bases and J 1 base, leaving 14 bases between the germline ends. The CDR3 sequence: CASSPYLEGGTDTQYF. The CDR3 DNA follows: TGTGCCAGCTCACCCTACCTGGAGGGGGGCACAGATACGCAGTATTTT.

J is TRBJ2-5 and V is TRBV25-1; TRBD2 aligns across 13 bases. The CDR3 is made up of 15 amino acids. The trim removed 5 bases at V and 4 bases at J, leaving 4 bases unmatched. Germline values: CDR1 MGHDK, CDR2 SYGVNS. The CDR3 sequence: CASSRLAGGLETQYF. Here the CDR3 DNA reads TGTGCCAGCAGTCGACTAGCGGGGGGATTAGAGACCCAGTACTTC.

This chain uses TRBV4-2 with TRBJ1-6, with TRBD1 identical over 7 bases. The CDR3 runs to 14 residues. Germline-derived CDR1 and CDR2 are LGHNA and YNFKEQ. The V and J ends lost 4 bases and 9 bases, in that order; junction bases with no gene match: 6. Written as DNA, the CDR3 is TGTGCCAGCAGCCCCGACAGGGCTACTTCACCCCTCCACTTT. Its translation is CASSPDRATSPLHF.

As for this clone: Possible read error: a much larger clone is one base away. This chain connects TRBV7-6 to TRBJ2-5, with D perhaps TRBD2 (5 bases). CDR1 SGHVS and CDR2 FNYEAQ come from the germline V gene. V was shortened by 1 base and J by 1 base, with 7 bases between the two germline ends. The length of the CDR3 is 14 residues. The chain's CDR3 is CASSLGLAQETQYF. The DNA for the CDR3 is TGTGCCAGCAGCTTAGGCCTAGCCCAAGAGACCCAGTACTTC.

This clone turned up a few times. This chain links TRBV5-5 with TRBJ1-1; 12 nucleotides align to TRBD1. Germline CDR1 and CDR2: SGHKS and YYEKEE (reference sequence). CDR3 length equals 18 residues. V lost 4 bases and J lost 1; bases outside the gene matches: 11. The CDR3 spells CASSHPGTGGAENTEAFF. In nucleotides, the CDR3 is TGTGCCAGCAGCCACCCAGGGACAGGGGGCGCCGAGAACACTGAAGCTTTCTTT.

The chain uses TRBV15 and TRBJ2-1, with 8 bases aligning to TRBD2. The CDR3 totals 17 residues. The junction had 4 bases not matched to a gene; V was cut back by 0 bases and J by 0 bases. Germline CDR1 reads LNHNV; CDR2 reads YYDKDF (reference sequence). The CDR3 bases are TGTGCCACCAGCAGAGATACACTAGCGGCCTCCTACAATGAGCAGTTCTTC. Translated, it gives CATSRDTLAASYNEQFF.

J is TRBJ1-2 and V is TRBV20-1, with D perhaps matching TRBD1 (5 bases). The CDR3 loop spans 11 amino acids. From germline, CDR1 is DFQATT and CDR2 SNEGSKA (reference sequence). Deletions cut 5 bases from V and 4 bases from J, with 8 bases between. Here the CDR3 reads CSAADIYGYTF. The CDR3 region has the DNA TGCAGTGCTGCGGACATCTATGGCTACACCTTC.

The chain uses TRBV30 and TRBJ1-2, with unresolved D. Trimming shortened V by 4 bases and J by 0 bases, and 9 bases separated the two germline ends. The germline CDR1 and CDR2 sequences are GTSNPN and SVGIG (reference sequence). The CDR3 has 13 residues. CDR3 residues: CAWTRGANYGYTF. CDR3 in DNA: TGTGCCTGGACCCGCGGAGCTAACTATGGCTACACCTTC.

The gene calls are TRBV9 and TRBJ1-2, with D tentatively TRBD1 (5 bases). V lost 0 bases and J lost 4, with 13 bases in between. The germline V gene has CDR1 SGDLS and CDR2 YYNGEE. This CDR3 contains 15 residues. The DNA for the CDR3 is TGTGCCAGCAGCGTAGATCCAGGGAGGAGCTATGGCTACACCTTC. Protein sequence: CASSVDPGRSYGYTF.

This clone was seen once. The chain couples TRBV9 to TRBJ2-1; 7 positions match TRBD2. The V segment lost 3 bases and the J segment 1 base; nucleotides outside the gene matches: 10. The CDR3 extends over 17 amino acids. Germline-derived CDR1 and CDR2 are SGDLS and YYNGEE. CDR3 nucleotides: TGTGCCAGCAGCGCAGGCCGGGACTACCGTTCCTACAATGAGCAGTTCTTC. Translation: CASSAGRDYRSYNEQFF.

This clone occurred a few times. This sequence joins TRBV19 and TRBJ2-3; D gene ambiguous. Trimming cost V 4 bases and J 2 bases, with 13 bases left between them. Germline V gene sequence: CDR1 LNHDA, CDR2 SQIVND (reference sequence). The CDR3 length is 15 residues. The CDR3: CASSTGLATTDTQYF. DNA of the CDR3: TGTGCCAGTAGTACGGGTTTGGCCACCACAGATACGCAGTATTTT.

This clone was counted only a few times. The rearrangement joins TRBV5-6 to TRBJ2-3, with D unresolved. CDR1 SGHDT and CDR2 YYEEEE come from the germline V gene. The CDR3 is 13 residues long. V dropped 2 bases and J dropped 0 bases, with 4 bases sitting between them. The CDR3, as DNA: TGTGCCAGCAGCTTCAGTAGCACAGATACGCAGTATTTT. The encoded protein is CASSFSSTDTQYF.

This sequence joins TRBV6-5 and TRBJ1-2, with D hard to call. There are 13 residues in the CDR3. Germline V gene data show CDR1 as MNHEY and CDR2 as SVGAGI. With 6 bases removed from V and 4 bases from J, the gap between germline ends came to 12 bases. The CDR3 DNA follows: TGTGCCAGCAGGAACGGACCTTTCTATGGCTACACCTTC. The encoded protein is CASRNGPFYGYTF.